This TCR beta chain was retrieved from a study of control samples from healthy donors and cancer patients (TCRdb year 2020). Receptor libraries were prepared by the immunoSEQ multiplex PCR assay. The source is immuneACCESS, and TCRdb retained only in-frame sequences with V and J called. Part of the clones is not carried over; for the studies checked, unresolved V genes explain less than half of this, and the remainder is unexplained. This sample comprises around 140,000 clones, about 90% of them detected only once. 2.1% of the sample is in the top ten clones. The CDR1 and CDR2 encoded by the germline V gene (reference sequence) are SGHNT and YYREEE. V loses 1 base at its end and J loses 2 bases; junction bases beyond the gene matches: 11. The CDR3 measures 18 amino acids from cysteine to phenylalanine. The entry retains the CDR3 DNA only, 54 bases that are in frame from base 1. This clone was seen once. It has no known antigen specificity. No much larger clone exists at a distance of one base, and base qualities are not known.

Input material: blood. The chain is made from TRBV5-4 and TRBJ2-3, and TRBD1 aligns with 9 junction nucleotides. The TCR sequence derives from a woman in her forties or fifties in good health. The bases are TGTGCCAGCAGCTTGCCGGGGGACAGGGCCATCAACACAGATACGCAGTATTTT. It codes for CASSLPGDRAINTDTQYF.